This entry describes one T cell receptor beta chain. Its cognate antigen is unknown. The sample is drawn from a study of T cell responses to AZD1222 COVID-19 vaccine. Study-wide points: Reportedly, nearly half of unique spike TCRs recognized epitopes outside B.1.351/B.1.1.7 mutations. Receipt of two AZD1222 doses was followed by a rise in Spike-specific TCR breadth and depth. Spike-spanning, vaccine-associated CD4 TCRs were dominant at 160-218 and 743-854.

The V end was cut by 3 bases, the J end by 5 bases, with 5 bases between. CDR1 and CDR2 (germline): LNHDA, SQIVND (reference sequence). This CDR3 has 12 residues. The method was immunoSEQ multiplex PCR; TCRdb's version includes in-frame clones alone and lacks a portion of them. This sample yields 150,000 to 200,000 clones, of which just over 85% are seen a single time; around 10% belongs to the top ten. This chain joins TRBV19 and TRBJ1-5; D gene ambiguous. The source of this sequence is an adult who received the AZD1222 COVID-19 vaccine. The specimen comprised peripheral blood, sampled 28 days after the second AZD1222 dose. The CDR3 sequence is CASSISYQPQHF. CDR3 nucleotides: TGTGCCAGTAGTATCTCCTATCAGCCCCAGCATTTT.